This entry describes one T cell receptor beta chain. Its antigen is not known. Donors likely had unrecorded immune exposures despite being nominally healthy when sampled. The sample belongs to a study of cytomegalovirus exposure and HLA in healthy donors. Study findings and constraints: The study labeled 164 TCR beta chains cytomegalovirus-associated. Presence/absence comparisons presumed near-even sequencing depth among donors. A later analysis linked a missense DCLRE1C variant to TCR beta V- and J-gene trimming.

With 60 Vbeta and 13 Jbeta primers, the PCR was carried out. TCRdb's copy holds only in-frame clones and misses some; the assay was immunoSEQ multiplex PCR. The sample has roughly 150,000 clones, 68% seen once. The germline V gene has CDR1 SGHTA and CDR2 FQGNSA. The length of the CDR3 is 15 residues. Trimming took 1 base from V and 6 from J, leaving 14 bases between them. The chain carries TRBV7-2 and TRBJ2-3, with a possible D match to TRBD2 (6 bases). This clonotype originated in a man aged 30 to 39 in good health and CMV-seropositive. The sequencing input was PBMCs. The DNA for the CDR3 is TGTGCCAGCAGCTTAGTGGGGGAGGCCGGGGATACGCAGTATTTT. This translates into CASSLVGEAGDTQYF.